This TCR beta chain was found in a study of T cell responses to AZD1222 COVID-19 vaccine. Using immunoSEQ multiplex PCR, the repertoire was profiled, and TCRdb retains in-frame clones only, with some absent. The sample shows about 110,000 clones, roughly 90% of them seen only once. This CDR3 contains 17 residues. From germline, CDR1 is LNHDA and CDR2 SQIVND (reference sequence). V lost 6 bases and J lost 2; bases outside the gene matches: 11. J is TRBJ2-7 and V is TRBV19; 12 nucleotides line up with TRBD2. Sequences were derived from peripheral blood, sampled on day 0 of AZD1222 vaccination. The clonotype comes from an adult in good health. For the CDR3, the DNA is TGTGCCAGTAGCCTGGGGGCTAGCGGGAGGGCCGCCTACGAGCAGTACTTC. Its translation is CASSLGASGRAAYEQYF. The complete variable domain, with remaining parts taken from reference TRBV19 and TRBJ2-7, reads DGGITQSPKYLFRKEGQNVTLSCEQNLNHDAMYWYRQDPGQGLRLIYYSQIVNDFQKGDIAEGYSVSREKKESFPLTVTSAQKNPTAFYLCASSLGASGRAAYEQYFGPGTRLTVT.